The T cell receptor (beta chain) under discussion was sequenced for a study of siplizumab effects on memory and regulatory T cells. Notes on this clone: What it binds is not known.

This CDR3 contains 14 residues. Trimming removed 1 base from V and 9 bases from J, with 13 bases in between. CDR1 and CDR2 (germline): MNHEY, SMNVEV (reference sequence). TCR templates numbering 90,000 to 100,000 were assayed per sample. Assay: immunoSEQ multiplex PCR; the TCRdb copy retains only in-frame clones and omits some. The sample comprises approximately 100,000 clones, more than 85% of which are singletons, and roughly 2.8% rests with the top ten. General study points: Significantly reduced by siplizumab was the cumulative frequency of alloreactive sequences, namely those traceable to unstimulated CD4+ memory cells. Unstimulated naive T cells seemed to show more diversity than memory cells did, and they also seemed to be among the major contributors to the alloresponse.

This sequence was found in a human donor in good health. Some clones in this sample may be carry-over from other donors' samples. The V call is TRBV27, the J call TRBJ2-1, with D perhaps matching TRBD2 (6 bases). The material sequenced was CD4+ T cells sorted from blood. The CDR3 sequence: CASSLFFGRIEQFF. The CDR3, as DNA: TGTGCCAGCAGTTTATTTTTTGGGAGGATTGAGCAGTTCTTC.